The 5 T cell receptor beta chains below all came from one sample that was sequenced in a study of control samples from healthy donors and cancer patients. The table came from immunoSEQ multiplex PCR; TCRdb's copy has only in-frame clones and leaves some out. This sample yields roughly 100,000 clones, of which around nine tenths are seen a single time; 15% to 20% belongs to the top ten. The sequenced sample consisted of PBMCs. Receptors originate from a man between 60 and 70 years old with lung cancer.

The chain's CDR3 is CASSNTGTSWDTQYF. The CDR3 nucleotides are TGTGCCAGCAGCAATACCGGGACTAGCTGGGATACGCAGTATTTT. The J gene is TRBJ2-3, the V gene TRBV7-2; the match to TRBD2 covers 9 bases. CDR1 is SGHTA, CDR2 FQGNSA, per germline. CDR3 length equals 15 residues. V shed 5 bases and J 6 bases; nucleotides not matched to a gene: 9.

This clone was seen only a few times. The V call is TRBV18, the J call TRBJ1-5; no firm D call. This CDR3 is built from 14 residues. Germline CDR1 and CDR2: KGHSH and LQKENI. V shed 0 bases and J shed 3 bases, with 6 bases lying between them. In nucleotides, the CDR3 is TGTGCCAGCTCACCACCTGGCAACAATCAGCCCCAGCATTTT. The encoded protein is CASSPPGNNQPQHF.

This chain connects TRBV24-1 to TRBJ2-5; 8 bases match TRBD1. The V gene end was trimmed by 5 bases and the J gene end by 5 bases; junction bases not matched to a gene: 9. The length of the CDR3 is 15 residues. Germline assignment: CDR1 KGHDR and CDR2 SFDVKD. The CDR3 spells CATSGTPDRAETQYF. CDR3 nucleotides: TGTGCCACCAGTGGGACCCCGGACAGGGCCGAGACCCAGTACTTC.

The rearrangement uses TRBV5-5 and TRBJ2-2; the D gene is possibly TRBD1 (5 bases). The CDR3 runs to 17 residues. Germline CDR1 is SGHKS and CDR2 is YYEKEE (reference sequence). V was clipped by 7 bases and J by 2 bases, with 21 bases between them. Here the CDR3 reads CASFYRQSDPNTGELFF. For the CDR3, the DNA is TGTGCCAGCTTCTACAGACAGTCTGATCCTAACACCGGGGAGCTGTTTTTT. Together with reference TRBV5-5 and TRBJ2-2, the CDR3 gives the full variable domain: DAGVTQSPTHLIKTRGQQVTLRCSPISGHKSVSWYQQVLGQGPQFIFQYYEKEERGRGNFPDRFSARQFPNYSSELNVNALLLGDSALYLCASFYRQSDPNTGELFFGEGSRLTVL.

By sample share, this clone is medium-sized. The rearrangement joins TRBV30 to TRBJ2-7, with 8 bases lining up with TRBD1. V lost 3 bases and J lost 2; bases outside the gene matches: 9. The CDR3 sequence is 15 residues long. Germline values: CDR1 GTSNPN, CDR2 SVGIG (reference sequence). CDR3 loop: CAWSANSGGAYEQYF. In nucleotides, the CDR3 is TGTGCCTGGAGCGCCAACTCAGGGGGCGCCTACGAGCAGTACTTC.